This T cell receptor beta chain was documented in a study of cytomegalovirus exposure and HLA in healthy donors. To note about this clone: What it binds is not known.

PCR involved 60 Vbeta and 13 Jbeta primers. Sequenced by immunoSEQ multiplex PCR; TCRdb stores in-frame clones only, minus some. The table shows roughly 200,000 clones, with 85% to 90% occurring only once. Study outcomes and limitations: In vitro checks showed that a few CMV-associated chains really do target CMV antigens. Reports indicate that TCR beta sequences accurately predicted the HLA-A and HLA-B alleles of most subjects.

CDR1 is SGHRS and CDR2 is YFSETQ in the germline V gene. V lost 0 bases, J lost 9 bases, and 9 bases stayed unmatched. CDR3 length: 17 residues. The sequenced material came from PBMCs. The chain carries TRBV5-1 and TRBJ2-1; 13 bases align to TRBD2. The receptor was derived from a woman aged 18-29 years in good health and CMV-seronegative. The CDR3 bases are TGCGCCAGCAGCTTGGATACGGGACTAGCGGGGTCTGGTGAGCAGTTCTTC. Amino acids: CASSLDTGLAGSGEQFF.